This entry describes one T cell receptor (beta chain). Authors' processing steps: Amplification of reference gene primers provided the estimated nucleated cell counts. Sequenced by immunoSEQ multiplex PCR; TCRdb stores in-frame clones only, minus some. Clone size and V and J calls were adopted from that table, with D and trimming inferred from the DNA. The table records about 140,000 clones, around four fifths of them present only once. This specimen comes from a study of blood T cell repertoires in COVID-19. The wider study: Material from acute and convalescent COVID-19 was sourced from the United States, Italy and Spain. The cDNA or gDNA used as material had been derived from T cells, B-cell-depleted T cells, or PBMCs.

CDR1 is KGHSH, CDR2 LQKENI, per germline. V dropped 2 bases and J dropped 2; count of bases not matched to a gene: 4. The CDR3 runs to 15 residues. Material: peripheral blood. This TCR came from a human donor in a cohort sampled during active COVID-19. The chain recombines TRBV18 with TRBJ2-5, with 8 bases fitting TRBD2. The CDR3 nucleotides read TGTGCCAGCTCACCAAACAGCGGGAGACAAGAGACCCAGTACTTC. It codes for CASSPNSGRQETQYF.